This T cell receptor beta chain was captured by sequencing in a study of PD-L1 blockade in urothelial cancer. Time point reported: pretreatment peripheral blood. Produced via immunoSEQ multiplex PCR; TCRdb's table is partial and in-frame only. The data show some 100,000 clones, 70% to 90% seen once. The V end was cut by 4 bases, the J end by 1 base, with 5 bases between. Germline loops: CDR1 MDHEN, CDR2 SYDVKM. The CDR3 sequence is 13 residues long. The source of this sequence is a woman older than 75 with urothelial cancer. The sample in question was PBMCs, obtained around atezolizumab (anti-PD-L1) treatment. V gene TRBV28 combines with J gene TRBJ1-5; D might be TRBD1 (5 bases). The CDR3: CASSWGSNQPQHF. For the CDR3, the DNA is TGTGCCAGCAGTTGGGGCAGCAATCAGCCCCAGCATTTT.